This T cell receptor (beta chain) was documented in a study of cytomegalovirus exposure and HLA in healthy donors. Overall study results and limits: Later, an analysis found that common viral pathogens appeared to be linked with several of the most significant clusters.

Remarks on this clone: What it binds is not known.

This CDR3 spans 16 amino acids. V was clipped by 5 bases and J by 7 bases; unmatched bases: 13. Germline CDR1 and CDR2: KGHSH and LQKENI. PCR was performed using 60 Vbeta and 13 Jbeta primers. Assay: immunoSEQ multiplex PCR; the TCRdb copy retains only in-frame clones and omits some. Seen here are about 150,000 clones, 80% observed once, and the top ten hold around 6%. What was sequenced was PBMCs. The clonotype comes from a woman in her thirties or forties in good health and CMV-seropositive. J is TRBJ2-1 and V is TRBV18; TRBD2 matches at 8 bases. The CDR3 DNA sequence: TGTGCCAGCTCATCAAGGACTAGCTCGGGGCTAAATGAGCAGTTCTTC. Amino acids: CASSSRTSSGLNEQFF.